The 28 T cell receptor beta chains in this list originate from one sample, sequenced in a study of T cell repertoires in cytomegalovirus infection. TCRdb re-analysed the reads in MiXCR, keeping a single row per CDR3 protein. This table has roughly 190,000 distinct CDR3 sequences, roughly 9% appearing once. Sample: PBMCs. The receptors were sampled from a human donor in good health (CMV status not recorded). Some clones in this sample may be carry-over from other donors' samples.

In this sample, this clonotype turned up a few times. The chain couples TRBV29-1 to TRBJ1-2; TRBD1 agrees at 10 bases. Germline V CDR1 and CDR2: SQVTM, ANQGSEA. The CDR3 spans 16 residues. V was pared by 4 bases and J by 3 bases, with 11 bases of the junction left unmatched. CDR3 protein: CSVVGQGELSDYGYTF. Here the CDR3 DNA reads TGCAGCGTTGTCGGACAGGGGGAACTATCGGACTATGGCTACACCTTC.

This clonotype was seen repeatedly, ten times or more. This rearrangement joins TRBV11-2 to TRBJ2-3; 9 bases map to TRBD2. The CDR3 has 20 residues. V gave up 3 bases and J gave up 2 bases; unmatched junction bases: 18. Germline assignment: CDR1 SGHAT and CDR2 FQNNGV. The CDR3 DNA sequence: TGTGCCAGCAGCTTGGTTTTAGGAGGCGGGGGGGCAGTACACACAGATACGCAGTATTTT. Translation gives CASSLVLGGGGAVHTDTQYF. Combining the CDR3 with reference TRBV11-2 and TRBJ2-3 gives the whole variable domain EAGVAQSPRYKIIEKRQSVAFWCNPISGHATLYWYQQILGQGPKLLIQFQNNGVVDDSQLPKDRFSAERLKGVDSTLKIQPAKLEDSAVYLCASSLVLGGGGAVHTDTQYFGPGTRLTVL.

This clonotype was counted ten times or more. The rearrangement uses TRBV11-3 and TRBJ2-3; 7 nucleotides agree with TRBD2. This CDR3 region has 14 residues. Germline assignment: CDR1 SGHNT and CDR2 YENEEA. Trimming took 4 bases from V and 3 from J; bases not matched to a gene: 4. Here the CDR3 reads CASSSGLETDTQYF. DNA for the CDR3: TGTGCCAGCAGCTCCGGACTAGAGACAGATACGCAGTATTTT.

The genes are TRBV5-6 and TRBJ2-1, with D uncertain. Germline V gives CDR1 SGHDT, CDR2 YYEEEE. The V end lost 2 bases, the J end lost 6 bases, and 6 bases lay between the germline ends. The CDR3 is 12 amino acids. The CDR3 nucleotides are TGTGCCAGCAGCTTTTACGGCAATGAGCAGTTCTTC. Translation gives CASSFYGNEQFF.

This clonotype was counted many times. The chain links TRBV12-3 or TRBV12-4 to TRBJ2-1; 12 positions match TRBD2. Trimming took 4 bases from V and 6 from J; bases not matched to a gene: 10. The length of the CDR3 is 17 residues. The CDR3 protein is CASSWTPLAGGGNEQFF. As DNA, the CDR3 is TGTGCCAGCAGTTGGACCCCCCTAGCGGGAGGGGGCAATGAGCAGTTCTTC.

This chain connects TRBV24-1 to TRBJ2-3; D is unresolved. Trimming stripped 4 bases from V and 2 bases from J, with 6 bases between. From germline, CDR1 is KGHDR and CDR2 SFDVKD. The CDR3 is 13 residues long. CDR3 sequence (DNA): TGTGCCACCAGTGAGACCTACACAGATACGCAGTATTTT. Amino acid sequence: CATSETYTDTQYF.

This clonotype has just a few counts. The chain combines TRBV25-1 with TRBJ2-7; 9 bases line up with TRBD2. The CDR3 length is 16 residues. Looked up from germline, CDR1 is MGHDK and CDR2 is SYGVNS. Trimming removed 4 bases from V and 2 bases from J; junction bases left unmatched: 9. CDR3 in DNA: TGTGCCAGCAGTGCCAGCGGGGGGTCAGGAGCCTACGAGCAGTACTTC. It specifies CASSASGGSGAYEQYF.

This clonotype has at least ten counts. The V gene is TRBV19, the J gene TRBJ1-1; no firm D call. Germline V CDR1 and CDR2: LNHDA, SQIVND (reference sequence). The CDR3 totals 15 residues. V was clipped by 5 bases and J by 1 base, with 14 bases between them. Written as DNA, the CDR3 is TGTGCCAGTAGTGGTGGACGGCAGCCGAACACTGAAGCTTTCTTT. This translates into CASSGGRQPNTEAFF.

With regard to this clonotype: A much larger clone differs from this one at a single base, so this may be a read error. V is TRBV10-3 and J is TRBJ2-7, with 9 bases lining up with TRBD2. Per the germline V gene, CDR1 is ENHRY and CDR2 is SYGVKD. The CDR3 is made up of 16 amino acids. The DNA for the CDR3 is TGTGCCATCAGAGTGACCAAAGCGGGGGGCTCCTACGAGCAGTGCTTC. Translation: CAIRVTKAGGSYEQCF.

This clonotype occurred many times. This CDR3 is CASSRDGEQYF. The CDR3 nucleotides read TGTGCCAGCAGCAGGGACGGCGAGCAGTACTTC. This rearrangement joins TRBV7-9 to TRBJ2-7; either TRBD1 or TRBD2 may fit D (5 bases each). Trimming pared 5 bases from V and 6 bases from J, leaving 8 bases between. CDR3 length equals 11 residues. Germline V lookup: CDR1 SEHNR, CDR2 FQNEAQ (reference sequence).

This clonotype was counted ten times or more. The chain couples TRBV30 to TRBJ1-5, with D unclear. Germline loops: CDR1 GTSNPN, CDR2 SVGIG (reference sequence). The V end lost 5 bases, the J end lost 5 bases, and 13 bases lay between the germline ends. CDR3 length equals 13 residues. The CDR3 protein is CAWSREAYQPQHF. Written as DNA, the CDR3 is TGTGCCTGGTCACGGGAAGCCTATCAGCCCCAGCATTTT.

This clonotype has a count of ten or more. The rearrangement joins TRBV11-2 to TRBJ2-1, with D maybe TRBD2 (5 bases). Germline V gene sequence: CDR1 SGHAT, CDR2 FQNNGV. The CDR3 is 12 amino acids. Trimming cost V 5 bases and J 7 bases, with 9 bases left between them. The CDR3 DNA is TGTGCCAGCAGCCTTACTAGTAATGAGCAGTTCTTC. Translated, it gives CASSLTSNEQFF.

The sample holds many counts of this clonotype. The rearrangement links TRBV28 to TRBJ2-7; 10 nucleotides agree with TRBD1. Germline V gene sequence: CDR1 MDHEN, CDR2 SYDVKM. This CDR3 has 17 amino acids. J lost 4 bases, V lost 5 bases, and 14 bases had no gene match. The CDR3 nucleotides are TGTGCCAGCAGTACAAAGACAGGGGGCGCTCACTGGTACGAGCAGTACTTC. It translates to CASSTKTGGAHWYEQYF.

This clonotype was recorded at least ten times. The chain carries TRBV2 and TRBJ1-4, with a weak D call TRBD1 (5 bases). V gave up 5 bases and J gave up 8 bases, with 15 bases separating them. Germline V gene sequence: CDR1 SNHLY, CDR2 FYNNEI. The CDR3 contains 14 residues. This chain's CDR3 is CASSLLQAQEKLFF. The CDR3 coding sequence is TGTGCCAGCAGTCTGTTACAGGCACAGGAAAAACTGTTTTTT.

This clonotype was seen only a few times. The rearrangement joins TRBV7-9 to TRBJ2-1, with D perhaps matching TRBD1 or TRBD2 (5 bases each). In germline, CDR1 is SEHNR, CDR2 FQNEAQ (reference sequence). Trimming removed 1 base from V and 8 bases from J, with 6 bases in between. The CDR3 runs 12 residues. In DNA, the CDR3 is TGTGCCAGCAGCTTAGTGGGGGATGAGCAGTTCTTC. It translates to CASSLVGDEQFF. The full variable domain, rest sourced from reference TRBV7-9 and TRBJ2-1, is DTGVSQNPRHKITKRGQNVTFRCDPISEHNRLYWYRQTLGQGPEFLTYFQNEAQLEKSRLLSDRFSAERPKGSFSTLEIQRTEQGDSAMYLCASSLVGDEQFFGPGTRLTVL.

This clonotype was detected many times. This chain links TRBV5-5 with TRBJ1-2; D gene ambiguous. Between the trimmed V and J ends, which lost 1 base and 4 bases, there was a span of 8 bases. Germline CDR1 is SGHKS and CDR2 is YYEKEE (reference sequence). The CDR3 spans 13 residues. The DNA of the CDR3 is TGTGCCAGCAGCTTGCCGGGAGCCTATGGCTACACCTTC. It yields the protein CASSLPGAYGYTF.

This clonotype was picked up many times. This chain connects TRBV7-2 to TRBJ2-7; weak D call: TRBD2 (6 bases). Germline V gene sequence: CDR1 SGHTA, CDR2 FQGNSA. The CDR3 covers 13 residues. V lost 5 bases to trimming and J lost 7 bases, with 15 bases between them. CDR3 in DNA: TGTGCCAGCAGCGGGACTCCGACGGGGGAGCAGTACTTC. Translating it yields CASSGTPTGEQYF. The variable domain in full, completed from reference TRBV7-2 and TRBJ2-7, reads GAGVSQSPSNKVTEKGKDVELRCDPISGHTALYWYRQSLGQGLEFLIYFQGNSAPDKSGLPSDRFSAERTGGSVSTLTIQRTQQEDSAVYLCASSGTPTGEQYFGPGTRLTVT.

This clonotype was detected many times. The rearrangement uses TRBV7-2 and TRBJ1-3; D gene unclear. Per germline, CDR1 SGHTA and CDR2 FQGNSA. This CDR3 is 15 amino acids long. Between the trimmed V and J ends, which lost 2 bases and 0 bases, there was a span of 8 bases. This CDR3 reads CASSLRPNSGNTIYF. The DNA for the CDR3 is TGTGCCAGCAGCTTACGACCGAACTCTGGAAACACCATATATTTT.

In this sample, this clonotype turned up many times. V gene TRBV7-2 combines with J gene TRBJ2-7; 9 bases match TRBD2. Germline CDR1 is SGHTA and CDR2 is FQGNSA. V shed 5 bases, J shed 6 bases, and the junction held 14 bases outside the gene matches. This CDR3 is 16 amino acids long. CDR3: CASSTDGAGGVGEQYF. DNA for the CDR3: TGTGCCAGCAGCACTGACGGAGCGGGAGGAGTGGGCGAGCAGTACTTC.

This clonotype was detected many times. The gene calls are TRBV6-2 or TRBV6-3 and TRBJ1-1; the match to TRBD1 covers 11 bases. Germline CDR1 reads MNHEY; CDR2 reads SVGEGT. V lost 9 bases, J lost 2 bases, and 2 bases stayed unmatched. This CDR3 contains 13 residues. The CDR3 spells CASWTGGNTEAFF. CDR3 nucleotides: TGTGCCAGTTGGACAGGGGGCAACACTGAAGCTTTCTTT.

In its sample, this clonotype was seen many times. The V and J genes are TRBV2 and TRBJ1-2; D not resolved. The length of the CDR3 is 12 residues. The V and J ends lost 6 bases and 4 bases respectively, with 9 bases between them. Germline V lookup: CDR1 SNHLY, CDR2 FYNNEI. The CDR3 nucleotides read TGTGCCAGCAGAGCGTTAACCTATGGCTACACCTTC. Its protein product is CASRALTYGYTF. Supplemented by reference TRBV2 and TRBJ1-2, the full variable domain reads EPEVTQTPSHQVTQMGQEVILRCVPISNHLYFYWYRQILGQKVEFLVSFYNNEISEKSEIFDDQFSVERPDGSNFTLKIRSTKLEDSAMYFCASRALTYGYTFGSGTRLTVV.

This clonotype showed up many times. The chain employs TRBV7-2 and TRBJ2-5; TRBD1 matches at 10 bases. There are 15 residues in the CDR3. Germline CDR1 is SGHTA and CDR2 is FQGNSA. Unmatched junction bases numbered 4, after V lost 1 base and J lost 5 bases. In DNA, the CDR3 is TGTGCCAGCAGCTTAGTGGGGACAGGGGAGGAGACCCAGTACTTC. This encodes CASSLVGTGEETQYF.

This clonotype appeared a few times. The CDR3 region has the DNA TGCAGCGGGCGAGCTGGGGGCTCCTACGAGCAGTACTTC. Encoded protein: CSGRAGGSYEQYF. V gene TRBV29-1 combines with J gene TRBJ2-7; D may match TRBD1 or TRBD2 (5 bases each). CDR3 length: 13 amino acids. The V gene lost 7 bases and the J gene lost 0 bases, with 13 bases spanning the gap. The V gene's germline CDR1 is SQVTM and CDR2 ANQGSEA.

This clonotype has more than one count but fewer than ten. This sequence joins TRBV28 and TRBJ1-4; TRBD1 matches 9 bases. The CDR3 contains 14 residues. V trimming: 4 bases; J trimming: 16 bases; junction bases outside the gene matches: 13. Germline assignment: CDR1 MDHEN and CDR2 SYDVKM. The CDR3 is CASSSGDRARGAFF. CDR3 DNA: TGTGCCAGCAGTTCCGGGGACAGGGCGCGGGGTGCGTTTTTT. The variable domain in full, with the rest retrieved from reference TRBV28 and TRBJ1-4, is DVKVTQSSRYLVKRTGEKVFLECVQDMDHENMFWYRQDPGLGLRLIYFSYDVKMKEKGDIPEGYSVSREKKERFSLILESASTNQTSMYLCASSSGDRARGAFFGSGTQLSVL.

This clonotype was seen at least ten times. This chain uses TRBV7-6 with TRBJ1-4; 12 bases fit TRBD1. The J segment lost 0 bases and the V segment lost 5 bases, leaving 4 bases of the junction unmatched. Germline V gene sequence: CDR1 SGHVS, CDR2 FNYEAQ. The length of the CDR3 is 17 residues. The CDR3 region is CASSPGTGGATNEKLFF. The CDR3 coding sequence is TGTGCCAGCAGCCCAGGGACAGGGGGCGCAACTAATGAAAAACTGTTTTTT.

To note about this clonotype: A read error may explain this, as a much larger clone is one base away. The chain is built from TRBV19 and TRBJ2-1, with unresolved D. The length of the CDR3 is 15 residues. CDR1 LNHDA and CDR2 SQIVND come from the germline V gene (reference sequence). In DNA, the CDR3 is TGTGCCAGTAGTATAAGCCTGAGCTCCCACAATGAGCAGTTCTTC. Translated: CASSISLSSHNEQFF.

There are many counts of this clonotype. The V call is TRBV27, the J call TRBJ2-4, with a possible D match to TRBD2 (5 bases). The CDR3 loop spans 14 amino acids. Germline V lookup: CDR1 MNHEY, CDR2 SMNVEV (reference sequence). V lost 5 bases to trimming and J lost 1 base, with 9 bases between them. The CDR3 is CASSRREAKNIQYF. In DNA, the CDR3 is TGTGCCAGCAGTCGAAGGGAGGCCAAAAACATTCAGTACTTC.

The chain uses TRBV29-1 and TRBJ2-2; D remains unclear. Per germline, CDR1 SQVTM and CDR2 ANQGSEA. CDR3 length: 12 amino acids. Trimming shortened V by 4 bases and J by 1 base, and 4 bases separated the two germline ends. In DNA form, the CDR3 reads TGCAGCGTTGGGGGGAACACCGGGGAGCTGTTTTTT. It is translated as CSVGGNTGELFF.